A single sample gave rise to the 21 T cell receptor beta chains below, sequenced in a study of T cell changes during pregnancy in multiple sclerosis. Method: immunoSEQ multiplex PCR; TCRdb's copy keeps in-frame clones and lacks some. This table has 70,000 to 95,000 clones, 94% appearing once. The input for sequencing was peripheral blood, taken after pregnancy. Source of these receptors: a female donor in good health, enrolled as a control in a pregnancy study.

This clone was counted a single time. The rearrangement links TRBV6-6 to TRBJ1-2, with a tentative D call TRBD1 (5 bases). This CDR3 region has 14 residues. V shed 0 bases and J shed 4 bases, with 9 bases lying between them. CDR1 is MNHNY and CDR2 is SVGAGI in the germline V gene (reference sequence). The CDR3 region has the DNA TGTGCCAGCAGTTACTCGTCCAGGGCCTATGGCTACACCTTC. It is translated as CASSYSSRAYGYTF.

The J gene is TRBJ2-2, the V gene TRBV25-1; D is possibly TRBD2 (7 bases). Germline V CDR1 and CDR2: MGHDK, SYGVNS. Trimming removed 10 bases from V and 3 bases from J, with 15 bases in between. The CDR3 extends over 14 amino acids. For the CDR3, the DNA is TGTGCCACCAAAGGGGGAGGGCACACCGGGGAGCTGTTTTTT. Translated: CATKGGGHTGELFF. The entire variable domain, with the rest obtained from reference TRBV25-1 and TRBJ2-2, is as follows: EADIYQTPRYLVIGTGKKITLECSQTMGHDKMYWYQQDPGMELHLIHYSYGVNSTEKGDLSSESTVSRIRTEHFPLTLESARPSHTSQYLCATKGGGHTGELFFGEGSRLTVL.

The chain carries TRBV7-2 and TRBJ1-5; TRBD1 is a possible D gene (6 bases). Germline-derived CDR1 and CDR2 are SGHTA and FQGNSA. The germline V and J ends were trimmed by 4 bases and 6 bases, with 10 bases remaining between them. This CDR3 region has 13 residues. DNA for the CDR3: TGTGCCAGCAGCTCCCAGGGGTCTCAGCCCCAGCATTTT. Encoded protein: CASSSQGSQPQHF.

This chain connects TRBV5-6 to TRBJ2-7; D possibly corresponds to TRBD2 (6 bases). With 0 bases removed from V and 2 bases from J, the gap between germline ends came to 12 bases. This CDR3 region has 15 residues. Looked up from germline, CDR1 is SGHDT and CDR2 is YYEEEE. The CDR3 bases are TGTGCCAGCAGCTTGGCAGGGCGGGACCCCTACGAGCAGTACTTC. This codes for CASSLAGRDPYEQYF.

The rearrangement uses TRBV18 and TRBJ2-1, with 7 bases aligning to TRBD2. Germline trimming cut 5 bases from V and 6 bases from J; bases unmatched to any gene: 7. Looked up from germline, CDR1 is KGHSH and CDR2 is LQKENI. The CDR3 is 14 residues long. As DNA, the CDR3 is TGTGCCAGCTCATCGGGACTATCAGGCAATGAGCAGTTCTTC. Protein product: CASSSGLSGNEQFF.

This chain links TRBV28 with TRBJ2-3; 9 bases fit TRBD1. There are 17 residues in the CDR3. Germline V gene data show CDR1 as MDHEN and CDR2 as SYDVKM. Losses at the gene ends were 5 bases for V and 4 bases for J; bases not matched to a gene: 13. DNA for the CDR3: TGTGCCAGCAGTGATAGGGACAGGGCCAGGATCGCAGATACGCAGTATTTT. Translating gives CASSDRDRARIADTQYF.

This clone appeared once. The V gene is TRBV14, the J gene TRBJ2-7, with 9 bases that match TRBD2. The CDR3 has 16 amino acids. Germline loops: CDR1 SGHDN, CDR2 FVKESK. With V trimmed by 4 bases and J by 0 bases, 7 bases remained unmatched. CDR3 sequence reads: CASSPWTSASSYEQYF. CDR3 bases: TGTGCCAGCAGCCCCTGGACTAGCGCGAGCTCCTACGAGCAGTACTTC.

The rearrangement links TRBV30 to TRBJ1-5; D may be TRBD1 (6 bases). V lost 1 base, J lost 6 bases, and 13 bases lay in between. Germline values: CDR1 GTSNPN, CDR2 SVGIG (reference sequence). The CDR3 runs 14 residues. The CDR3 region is CAWSADSGAQPQHF. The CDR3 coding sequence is TGTGCCTGGAGTGCGGACAGTGGGGCTCAGCCCCAGCATTTT.

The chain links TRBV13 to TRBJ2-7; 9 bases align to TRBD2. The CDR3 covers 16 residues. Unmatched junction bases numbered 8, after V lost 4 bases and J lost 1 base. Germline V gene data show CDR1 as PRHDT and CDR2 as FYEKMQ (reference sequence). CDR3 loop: CASSSPASGISYEQYF. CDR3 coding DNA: TGTGCCAGCAGCTCCCCGGCTAGCGGGATTTCCTACGAGCAGTACTTC.

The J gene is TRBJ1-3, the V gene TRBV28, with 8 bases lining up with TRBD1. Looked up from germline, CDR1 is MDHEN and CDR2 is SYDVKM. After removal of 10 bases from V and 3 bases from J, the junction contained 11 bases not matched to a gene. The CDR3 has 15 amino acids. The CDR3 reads CATVELTGVGNTIYF. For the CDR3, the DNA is TGTGCCACCGTAGAACTGACAGGGGTTGGAAACACCATATATTTT.

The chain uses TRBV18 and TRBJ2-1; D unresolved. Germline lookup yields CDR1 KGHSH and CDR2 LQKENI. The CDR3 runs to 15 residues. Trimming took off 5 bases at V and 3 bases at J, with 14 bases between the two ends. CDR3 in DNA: TGTGCCAGCTCAGCGGCAAACCAGTACTACAATGAGCAGTTCTTC. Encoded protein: CASSAANQYYNEQFF.

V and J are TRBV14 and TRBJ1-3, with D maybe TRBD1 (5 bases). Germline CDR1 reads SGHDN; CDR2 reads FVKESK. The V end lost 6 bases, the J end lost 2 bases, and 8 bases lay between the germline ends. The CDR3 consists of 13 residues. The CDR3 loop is CASRAGPGNTIYF. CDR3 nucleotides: TGTGCCAGCAGGGCAGGGCCTGGAAACACCATATATTTT.

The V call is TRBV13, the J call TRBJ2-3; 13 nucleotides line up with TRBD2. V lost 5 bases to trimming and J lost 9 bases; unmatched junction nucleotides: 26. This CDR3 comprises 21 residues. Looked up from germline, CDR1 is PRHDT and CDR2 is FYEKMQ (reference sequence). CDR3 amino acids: CASSPPGGGLAGAGRYRTQYF. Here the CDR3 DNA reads TGTGCCAGCAGCCCGCCGGGGGGTGGACTAGCGGGAGCTGGCCGTTATCGGACGCAGTATTTT.

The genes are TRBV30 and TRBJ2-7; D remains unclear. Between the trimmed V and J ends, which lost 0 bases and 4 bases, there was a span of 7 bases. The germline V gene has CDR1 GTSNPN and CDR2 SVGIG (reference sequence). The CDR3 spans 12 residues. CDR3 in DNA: TGTGCCTGGAGTGTAGCCCATTACGAGCAGTACTTC. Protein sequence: CAWSVAHYEQYF.

CDR3 sequence (DNA): TGTGCCAGCAGCTTGGTTAGGGGAGGCGAGCAGTACTTC. Protein product: CASSLVRGGEQYF. The rearrangement joins TRBV5-8 to TRBJ2-7; perhaps TRBD2 as D (6 bases). CDR3 length: 13 residues. Germline CDR1 reads SGHTS; CDR2 reads YDEGEE. Trimming removed 0 bases from V and 6 bases from J, with 10 bases in between.

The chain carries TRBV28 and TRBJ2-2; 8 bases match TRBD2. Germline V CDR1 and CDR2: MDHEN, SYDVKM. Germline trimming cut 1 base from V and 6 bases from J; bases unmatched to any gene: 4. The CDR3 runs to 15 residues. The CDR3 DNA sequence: TGTGCCAGCAGTTTATCCCGCGGGGGGCCCGGGGAGCTGTTTTTT. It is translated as CASSLSRGGPGELFF.

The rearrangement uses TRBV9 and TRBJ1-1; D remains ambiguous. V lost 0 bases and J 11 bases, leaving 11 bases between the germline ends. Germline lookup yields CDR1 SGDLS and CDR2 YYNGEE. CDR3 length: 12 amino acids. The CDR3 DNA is TGTGCCAGCAGCGTAGTCGTTCCCGGGGCTTTCTTT. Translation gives CASSVVVPGAFF.

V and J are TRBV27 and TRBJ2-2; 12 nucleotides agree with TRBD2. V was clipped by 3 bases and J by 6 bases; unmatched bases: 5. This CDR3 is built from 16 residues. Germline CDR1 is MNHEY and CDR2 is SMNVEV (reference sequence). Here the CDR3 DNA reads TGTGCCAGCAGTTTCCTGACTAGCGGGAGCCCCGGGGAGCTGTTTTTT. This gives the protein CASSFLTSGSPGELFF.

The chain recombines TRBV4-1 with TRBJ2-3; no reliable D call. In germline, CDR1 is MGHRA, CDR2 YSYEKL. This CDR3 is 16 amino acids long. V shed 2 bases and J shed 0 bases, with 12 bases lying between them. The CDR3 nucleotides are TGCGCCAGCAGCCAACAAGTTGCCGGGAGCACAGATACGCAGTATTTT. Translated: CASSQQVAGSTDTQYF.

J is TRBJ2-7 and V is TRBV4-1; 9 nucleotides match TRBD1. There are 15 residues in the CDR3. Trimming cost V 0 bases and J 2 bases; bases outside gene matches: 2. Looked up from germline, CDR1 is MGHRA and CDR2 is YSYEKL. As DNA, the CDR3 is TGCGCCAGCAGCCAAGATACAGGGGGCACCTACGAGCAGTACTTC. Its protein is CASSQDTGGTYEQYF.

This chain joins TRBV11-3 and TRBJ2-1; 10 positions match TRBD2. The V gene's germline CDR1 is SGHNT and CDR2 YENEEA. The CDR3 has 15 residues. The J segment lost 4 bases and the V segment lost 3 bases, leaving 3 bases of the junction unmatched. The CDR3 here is CASSLGTSVYNEQFF. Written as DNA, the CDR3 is TGTGCCAGCAGCTTGGGGACTAGCGTGTACAATGAGCAGTTCTTC.